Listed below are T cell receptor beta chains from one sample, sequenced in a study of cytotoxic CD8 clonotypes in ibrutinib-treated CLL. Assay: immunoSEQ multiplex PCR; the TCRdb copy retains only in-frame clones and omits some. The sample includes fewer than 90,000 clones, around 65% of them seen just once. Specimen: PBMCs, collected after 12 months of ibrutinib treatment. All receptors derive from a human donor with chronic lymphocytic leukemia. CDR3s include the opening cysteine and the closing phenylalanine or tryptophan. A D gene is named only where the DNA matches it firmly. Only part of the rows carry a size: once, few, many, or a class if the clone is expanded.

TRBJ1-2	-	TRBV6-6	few	CASSYSTGGHYGYTF	TGTGCCAGCAGTTACTCGACTGGGGGGCACTATGGCTACACCTTC
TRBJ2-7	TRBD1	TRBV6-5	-	CASRKTGGGLYEQYF	TGTGCCAGCAGGAAGACAGGGGGCGGTCTCTACGAGCAGTACTTC
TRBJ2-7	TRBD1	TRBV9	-	CASGTGTGLYEQYF	TGTGCCAGCGGAACCGGGACAGGGCTTTACGAGCAGTACTTC
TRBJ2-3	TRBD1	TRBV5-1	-	CASSRRTGTDTQYF	TGCGCCAGCAGCCGAAGGACAGGGACAGATACGCAGTATTTT
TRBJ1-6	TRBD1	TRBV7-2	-	CVSSYQTGNNSPLHF	TGTGTCAGCAGCTACCAGACAGGGAATAATTCACCCCTCCACTTT
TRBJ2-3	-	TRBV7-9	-	CASSPGPLTDTQYF	TGTGCCAGCAGCCCAGGACCTCTCACAGATACGCAGTATTTT
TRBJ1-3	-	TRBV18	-	CASSPRQGLVNTIYF	TGTGCCAGCTCACCTCGGCAAGGGCTCGTAAACACCATATATTTT
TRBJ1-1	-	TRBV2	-	CASRRDMNTEAFF	TGTGCCAGCCGCAGGGATATGAACACTGAAGCTTTCTTT
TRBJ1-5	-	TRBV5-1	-	CASSLATGAGAQHF	TGCGCCAGCAGTCTGGCCACCGGCGCGGGGGCCCAGCATTTT
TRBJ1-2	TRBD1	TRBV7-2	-	CASSPGQGSGYTF	TGTGCCAGCAGCCCTGGACAGGGTTCTGGCTACACCTTC
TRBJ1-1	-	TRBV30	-	CAWSVVAQMNTEAFF	TGTGCCTGGAGTGTAGTGGCACAAATGAACACTGAAGCTTTCTTT
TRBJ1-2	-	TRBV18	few	CASSPRGNYGYTF	TGTGCCAGCTCACCGAGGGGGAACTATGGCTACACCTTC
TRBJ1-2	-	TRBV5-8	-	CASSLQGLGGYTF	TGTGCCAGCAGCCTACAGGGTCTGGGAGGCTACACCTTC
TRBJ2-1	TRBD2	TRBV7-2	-	CASSSTSGGAPPYNEQFF	TGTGCCAGCAGTTCAACTAGCGGGGGGGCCCCACCGTACAATGAGCAGTTCTTC
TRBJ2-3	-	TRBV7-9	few	CASSSDRDWGTDTQYF	TGTGCCAGCAGCTCAGACCGAGACTGGGGCACAGATACGCAGTATTTT
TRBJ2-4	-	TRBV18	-	CASSPPKGTKGVSAKNIQYF	TGTGCCAGCTCACCACCTAAAGGGACAAAGGGCGTTTCGGCCAAAAACATTCAGTACTTC
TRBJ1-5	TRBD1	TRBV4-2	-	CASSQGQGPNQPQHF	TGTGCCAGCAGCCAAGGACAGGGCCCCAATCAGCCCCAGCATTTT
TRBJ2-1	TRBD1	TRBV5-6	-	CASSLDRDRYNEQFF	TGTGCCAGCAGCTTGGATAGGGACAGATACAATGAGCAGTTCTTC
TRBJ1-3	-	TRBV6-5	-	CASSRDPSPGNTIYF	TGTGCCAGCAGCCGCGACCCATCCCCTGGAAACACCATATATTTT
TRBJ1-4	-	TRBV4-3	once	CASSQDRGRTRSTNEKLFF	TGCGCCAGCAGCCAAGATCGGGGCCGGACCAGATCAACTAATGAAAAACTGTTTTTT
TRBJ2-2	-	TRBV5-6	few	CASSPTGISTGELFF	TGTGCCAGCAGCCCTACAGGGATCTCCACCGGGGAGCTGTTTTTT
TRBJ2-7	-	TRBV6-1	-	CASRGTPYEQYF	TGTGCCAGCAGGGGGACACCTTACGAGCAGTACTTC
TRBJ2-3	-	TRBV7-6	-	CASSLAGLGTDTQYF	TGTGCCAGCAGCTTAGCAGGGTTGGGGACAGATACGCAGTATTTT
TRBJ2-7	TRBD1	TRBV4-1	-	CASSQTTGITTYEQYF	TGCGCCAGCAGCCAAACGACAGGGATTACGACCTACGAGCAGTACTTC
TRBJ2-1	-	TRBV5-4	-	CASSLVRRHEQFF	TGTGCCAGCAGCTTGGTGAGGAGGCATGAGCAGTTCTTC
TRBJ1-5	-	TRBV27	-	CASTPSWGGGNQPQHF	TGTGCCAGCACACCGAGTTGGGGAGGGGGCAATCAGCCCCAGCATTTT
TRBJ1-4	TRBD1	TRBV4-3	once	CASSQVTQGGAGEKLFF	TGCGCCAGCAGCCAAGTCACCCAGGGGGGCGCGGGTGAAAAACTGTTTTTT
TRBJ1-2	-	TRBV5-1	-	CASSFQGSDGYTF	TGCGCCAGCAGCTTTCAGGGGTCTGATGGCTACACCTTC
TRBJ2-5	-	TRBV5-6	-	CASSLWARQETQYF	TGTGCCAGCAGCTTGTGGGCACGGCAAGAGACCCAGTACTTC
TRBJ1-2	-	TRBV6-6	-	CASSRAGYGYTF	TGTGCCAGCAGTCGCGCTGGGTATGGCTACACCTTC
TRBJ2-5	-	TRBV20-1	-	CSAGETQYF	TGCAGTGCTGGGGAGACCCAGTACTTC
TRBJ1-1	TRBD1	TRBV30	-	CAWAGGLNTEAFF	TGTGCTTGGGCAGGGGGCTTGAACACTGAAGCTTTCTTT
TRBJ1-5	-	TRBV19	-	CASTSLGQPQHF	TGTGCCAGTACCTCTCTTGGTCAGCCCCAGCATTTT
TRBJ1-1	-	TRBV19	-	CASSTGYSSEAFF	TGTGCCAGTAGTACGGGGTATAGTTCTGAAGCTTTCTTT
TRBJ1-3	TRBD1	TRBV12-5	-	CASGFDRGGNTIYF	TGTGCTAGTGGCTTCGACAGGGGTGGAAACACCATATATTTT
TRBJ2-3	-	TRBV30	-	CAWSGAGQREYF	TGTGCCTGGAGTGGGGCTGGGCAGAGGGAGTATTTT
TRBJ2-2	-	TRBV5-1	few	CASSLYGESGELFF	TGCGCCAGCAGCTTGTACGGGGAATCCGGGGAGCTGTTTTTT
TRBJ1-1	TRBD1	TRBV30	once	CAWSPLLTGDTEAFF	TGTGCCTGGTCTCCCCTCTTGACAGGGGACACTGAAGCTTTCTTT
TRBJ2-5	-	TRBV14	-	CASSQAGLFRGETQYF	TGTGCCAGCAGCCAAGCTGGACTATTTCGGGGAGAGACCCAGTACTTC
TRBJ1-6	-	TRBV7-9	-	CASSISLGNSPLHF	TGTGCCAGCAGCATCAGTCTGGGGAATTCACCCCTCCACTTT
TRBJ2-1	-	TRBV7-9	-	CASSSYTSNEQFF	TGTGCCAGCAGCTCGTACACTAGCAATGAGCAGTTCTTC
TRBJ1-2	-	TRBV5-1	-	CASSLDGVANYGYTF	TGCGCCAGCAGCTTGGACGGGGTCGCTAACTATGGCTACACCTTC
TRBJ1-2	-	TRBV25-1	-	CASSESRGNYGYTF	TGTGCCAGCAGTGAATCCCGGGGGAACTATGGCTACACCTTC
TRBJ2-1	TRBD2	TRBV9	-	CASSATTGTSVSYNEQFF	TGTGCCAGCAGCGCCACGACCGGGACTAGCGTTTCCTACAATGAGCAGTTCTTC
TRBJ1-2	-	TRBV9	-	CASTPGGWTNYGYTF	TGTGCCAGCACCCCTGGGGGGTGGACTAACTATGGCTACACCTTC
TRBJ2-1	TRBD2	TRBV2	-	CASSGSAGGRDEQFF	TGTGCCAGCAGTGGGTCGGCGGGGGGGCGGGATGAGCAGTTCTTC
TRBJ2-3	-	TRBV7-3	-	CASSFGYGDTQYF	TGTGCCAGCAGCTTCGGGTACGGAGATACGCAGTATTTT
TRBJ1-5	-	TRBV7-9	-	CASSLVSGVSNQPQHF	TGTGCCAGCAGCTTAGTGTCAGGGGTCAGCAATCAGCCCCAGCATTTT
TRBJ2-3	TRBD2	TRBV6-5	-	CASSPTSGVTDTQYF	TGTGCCAGCAGTCCCACTAGCGGGGTCACAGATACGCAGTATTTT
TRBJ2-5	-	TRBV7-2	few	CASSLRLGETQYF	TGTGCCAGCAGCCTCCGACTCGGCGAGACCCAGTACTTC